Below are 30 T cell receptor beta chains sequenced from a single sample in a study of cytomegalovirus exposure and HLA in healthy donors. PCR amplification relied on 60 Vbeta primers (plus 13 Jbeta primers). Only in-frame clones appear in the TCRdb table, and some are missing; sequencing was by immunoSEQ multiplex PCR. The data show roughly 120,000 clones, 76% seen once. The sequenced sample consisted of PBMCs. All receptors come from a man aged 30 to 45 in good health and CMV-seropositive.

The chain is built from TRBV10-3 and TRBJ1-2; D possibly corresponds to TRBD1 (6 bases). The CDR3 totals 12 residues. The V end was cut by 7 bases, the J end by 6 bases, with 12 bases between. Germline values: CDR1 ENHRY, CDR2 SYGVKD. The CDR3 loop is CAITGDGNGYTF. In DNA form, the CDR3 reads TGTGCCATCACAGGGGACGGTAATGGCTACACCTTC.

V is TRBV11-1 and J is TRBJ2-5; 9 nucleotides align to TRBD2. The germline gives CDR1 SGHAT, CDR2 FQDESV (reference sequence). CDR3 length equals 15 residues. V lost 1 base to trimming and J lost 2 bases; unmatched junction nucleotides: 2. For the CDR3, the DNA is TGTGCCAGCAGCTTAGAGACTAGCGGACAAGAGACCCAGTACTTC. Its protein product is CASSLETSGQETQYF.

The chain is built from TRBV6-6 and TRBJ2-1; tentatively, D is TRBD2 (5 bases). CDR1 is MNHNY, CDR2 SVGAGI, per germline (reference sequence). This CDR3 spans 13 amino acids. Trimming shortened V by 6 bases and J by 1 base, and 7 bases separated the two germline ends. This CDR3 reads CASSPGSYNEQFF. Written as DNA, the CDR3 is TGTGCCAGCAGCCCGGGATCCTACAATGAGCAGTTCTTC.

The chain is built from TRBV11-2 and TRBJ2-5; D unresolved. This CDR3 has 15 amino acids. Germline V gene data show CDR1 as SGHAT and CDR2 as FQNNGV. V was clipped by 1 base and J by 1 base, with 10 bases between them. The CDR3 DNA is TGTGCCAGCAGCTTAGCGTCTGCACTCCAAGAGACCCAGTACTTC. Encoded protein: CASSLASALQETQYF.

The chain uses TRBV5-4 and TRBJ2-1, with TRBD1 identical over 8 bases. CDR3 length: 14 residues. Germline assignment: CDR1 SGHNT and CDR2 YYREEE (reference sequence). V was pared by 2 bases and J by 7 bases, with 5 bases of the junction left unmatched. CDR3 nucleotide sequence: TGTGCCAGCAGCTTCTGGACAGGGCCTAATGAGCAGTTCTTC. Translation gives CASSFWTGPNEQFF.

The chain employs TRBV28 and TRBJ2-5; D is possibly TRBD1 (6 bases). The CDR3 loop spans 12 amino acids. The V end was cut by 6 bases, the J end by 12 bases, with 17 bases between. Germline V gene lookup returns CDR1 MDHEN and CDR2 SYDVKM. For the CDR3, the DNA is TGTGCCAGCAGCCAAAACCGGGACAAGAAGTACTTC. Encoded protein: CASSQNRDKKYF.

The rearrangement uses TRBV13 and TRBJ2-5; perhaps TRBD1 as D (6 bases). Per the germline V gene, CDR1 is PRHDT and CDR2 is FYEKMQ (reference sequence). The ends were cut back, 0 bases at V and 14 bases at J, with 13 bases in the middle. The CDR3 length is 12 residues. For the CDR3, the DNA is TGTGCCAGCAGCTTAGGCCCGGGACAACTCTACTTC. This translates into CASSLGPGQLYF.

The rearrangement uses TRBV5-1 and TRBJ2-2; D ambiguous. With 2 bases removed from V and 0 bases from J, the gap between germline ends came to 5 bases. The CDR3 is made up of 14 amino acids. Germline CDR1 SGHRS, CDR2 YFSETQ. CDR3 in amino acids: CASSFTPNTGELFF. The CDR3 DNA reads TGCGCCAGCAGCTTTACACCGAACACCGGGGAGCTGTTTTTT.

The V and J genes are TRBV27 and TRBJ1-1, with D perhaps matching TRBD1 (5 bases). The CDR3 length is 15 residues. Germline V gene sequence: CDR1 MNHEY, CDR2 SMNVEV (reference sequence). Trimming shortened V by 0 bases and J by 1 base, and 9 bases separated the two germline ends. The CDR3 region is CASSLSEGSNTEAFF. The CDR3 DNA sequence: TGTGCCAGCAGTTTATCGGAGGGGTCGAACACTGAAGCTTTCTTT.

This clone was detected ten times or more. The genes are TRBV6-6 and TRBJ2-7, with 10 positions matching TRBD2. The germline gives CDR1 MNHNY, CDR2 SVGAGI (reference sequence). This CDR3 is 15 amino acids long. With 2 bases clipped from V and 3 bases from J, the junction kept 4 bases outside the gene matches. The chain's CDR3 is CASSYGLAGDYEQYF. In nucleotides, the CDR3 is TGTGCCAGCAGTTACGGGCTAGCGGGGGACTACGAGCAGTACTTC.

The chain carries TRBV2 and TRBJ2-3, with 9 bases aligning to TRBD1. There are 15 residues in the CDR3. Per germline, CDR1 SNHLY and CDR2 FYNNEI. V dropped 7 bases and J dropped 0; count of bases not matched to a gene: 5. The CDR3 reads CASMAGQGSTDTQYF. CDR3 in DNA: TGTGCCAGCATGGCGGGACAGGGAAGCACAGATACGCAGTATTTT.

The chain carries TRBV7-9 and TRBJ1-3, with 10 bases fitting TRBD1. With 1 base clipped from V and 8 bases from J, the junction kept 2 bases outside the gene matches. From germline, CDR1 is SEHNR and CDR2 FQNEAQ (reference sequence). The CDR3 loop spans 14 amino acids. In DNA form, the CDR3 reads TGTGCCAGCAGCTTAGAAGGACAGGGGGACACCATATATTTT. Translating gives CASSLEGQGDTIYF.

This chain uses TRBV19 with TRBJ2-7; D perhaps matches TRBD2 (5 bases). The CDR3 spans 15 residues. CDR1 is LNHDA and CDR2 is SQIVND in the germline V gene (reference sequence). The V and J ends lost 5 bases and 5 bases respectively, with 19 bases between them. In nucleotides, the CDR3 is TGTGCCAGTAGTGGACGGGGTCGAGCCACAGACGAGCAGTACTTC. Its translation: CASSGRGRATDEQYF.

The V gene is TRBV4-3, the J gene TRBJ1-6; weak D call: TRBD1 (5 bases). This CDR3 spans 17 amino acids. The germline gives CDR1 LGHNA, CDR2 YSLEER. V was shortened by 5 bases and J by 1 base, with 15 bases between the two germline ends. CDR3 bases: TGCGCCAGCAGCTTGGGGGGGGTTGGGTCCTATAATTCACCCCTCCACTTT. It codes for CASSLGGVGSYNSPLHF.

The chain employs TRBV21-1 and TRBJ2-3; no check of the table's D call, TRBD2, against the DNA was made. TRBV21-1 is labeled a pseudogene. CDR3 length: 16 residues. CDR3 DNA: TGTGCCACCTCACCTACACTAGGACGAGGTGCAGATACGCAGTATTTT. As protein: CATSPTLGRGADTQYF.

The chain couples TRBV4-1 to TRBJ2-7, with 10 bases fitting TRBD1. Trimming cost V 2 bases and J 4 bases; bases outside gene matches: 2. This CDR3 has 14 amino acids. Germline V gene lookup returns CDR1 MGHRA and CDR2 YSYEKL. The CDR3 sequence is CASSQRTGGYEQYF. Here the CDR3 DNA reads TGCGCCAGCAGCCAACGGACAGGGGGGTACGAGCAGTACTTC.

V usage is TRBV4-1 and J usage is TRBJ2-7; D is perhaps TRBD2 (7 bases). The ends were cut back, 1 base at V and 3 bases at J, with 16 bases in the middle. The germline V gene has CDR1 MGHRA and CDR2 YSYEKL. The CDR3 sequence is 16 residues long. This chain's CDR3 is CASSQGLGGGHYEQYF. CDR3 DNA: TGCGCCAGCAGCCAAGGGCTCGGCGGGGGACACTACGAGCAGTACTTC.

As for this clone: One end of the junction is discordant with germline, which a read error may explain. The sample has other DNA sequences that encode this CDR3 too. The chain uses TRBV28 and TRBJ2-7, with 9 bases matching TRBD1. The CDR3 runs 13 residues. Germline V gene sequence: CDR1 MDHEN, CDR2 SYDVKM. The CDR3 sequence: CASSRSGTGWAAF. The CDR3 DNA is TGTGCCAGTAGTAGATCCGGGACAGGGTGGGCCGCGTTC.

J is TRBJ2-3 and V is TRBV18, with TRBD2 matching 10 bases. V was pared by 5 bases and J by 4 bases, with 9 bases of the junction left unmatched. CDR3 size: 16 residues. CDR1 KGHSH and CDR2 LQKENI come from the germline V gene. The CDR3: CASSFPSGGGADTQYF. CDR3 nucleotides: TGTGCCAGCTCATTCCCTAGCGGGGGTGGCGCAGATACGCAGTATTTT.

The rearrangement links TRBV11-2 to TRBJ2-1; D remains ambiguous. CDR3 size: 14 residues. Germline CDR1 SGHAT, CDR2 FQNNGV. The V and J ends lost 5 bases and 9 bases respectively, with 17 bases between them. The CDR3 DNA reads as TGTGCCAGCAGCCCCCCCCCGGCCCTAGGTGAGCAGTTCTTC. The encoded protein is CASSPPPALGEQFF.

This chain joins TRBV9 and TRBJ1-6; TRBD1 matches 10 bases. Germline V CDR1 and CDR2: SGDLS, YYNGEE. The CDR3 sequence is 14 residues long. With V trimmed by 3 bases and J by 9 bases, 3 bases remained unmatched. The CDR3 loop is CASSGRQGASPLHF. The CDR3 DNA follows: TGTGCCAGCAGCGGAAGACAGGGGGCTTCACCCCTCCACTTT. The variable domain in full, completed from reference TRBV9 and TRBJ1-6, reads DSGVTQTPKHLITATGQRVTLRCSPRSGDLSVYWYQQSLDQGLQFLIQYYNGEERAKGNILERFSAQQFPDLHSELNLSSLELGDSALYFCASSGRQGASPLHFGNGTRLTVT.

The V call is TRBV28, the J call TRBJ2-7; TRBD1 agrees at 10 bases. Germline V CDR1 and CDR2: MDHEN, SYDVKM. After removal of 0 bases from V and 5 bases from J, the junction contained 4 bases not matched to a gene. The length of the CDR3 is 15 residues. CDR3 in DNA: TGTGCCAGCAGTTTATGGGGACAGGGGCAAGACGAGCAGTACTTC. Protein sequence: CASSLWGQGQDEQYF.

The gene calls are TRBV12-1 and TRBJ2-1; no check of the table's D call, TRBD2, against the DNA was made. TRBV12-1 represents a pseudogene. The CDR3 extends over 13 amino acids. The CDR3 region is CACEVDSDNEQFF. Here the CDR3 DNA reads TGTGCCTGCGAGGTCGATAGCGACAATGAGCAGTTCTTC.

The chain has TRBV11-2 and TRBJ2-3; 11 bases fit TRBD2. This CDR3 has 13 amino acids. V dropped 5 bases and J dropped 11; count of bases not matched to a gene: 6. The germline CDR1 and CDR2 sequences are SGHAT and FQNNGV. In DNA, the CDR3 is TGTGCCAGCAGCACACGTAGCGGGGGGGTGCAGTATTTT. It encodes CASSTRSGGVQYF.

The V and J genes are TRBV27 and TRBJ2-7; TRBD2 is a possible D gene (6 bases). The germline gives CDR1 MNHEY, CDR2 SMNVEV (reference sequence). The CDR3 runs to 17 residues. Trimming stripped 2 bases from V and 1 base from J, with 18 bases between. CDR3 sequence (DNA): TGTGCCAGCAGTTTAGAGAGGGTGGCGGGACGATCCTACGAGCAGTACTTC. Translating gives CASSLERVAGRSYEQYF.

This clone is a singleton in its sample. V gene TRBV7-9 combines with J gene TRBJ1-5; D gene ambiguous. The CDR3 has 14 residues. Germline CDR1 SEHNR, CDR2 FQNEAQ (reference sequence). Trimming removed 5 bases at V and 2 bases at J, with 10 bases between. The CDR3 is CASSREGGNQPQHF. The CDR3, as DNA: TGTGCCAGCAGCCGGGAAGGAGGCAATCAGCCCCAGCATTTT.

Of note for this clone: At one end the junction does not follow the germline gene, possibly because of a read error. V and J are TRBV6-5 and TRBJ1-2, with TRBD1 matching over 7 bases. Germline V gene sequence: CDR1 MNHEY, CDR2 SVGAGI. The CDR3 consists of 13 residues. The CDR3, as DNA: TGTGCCAGCAGTACCCGGGACAGCTATGGCCACACCTTC. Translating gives CASSTRDSYGHTF.

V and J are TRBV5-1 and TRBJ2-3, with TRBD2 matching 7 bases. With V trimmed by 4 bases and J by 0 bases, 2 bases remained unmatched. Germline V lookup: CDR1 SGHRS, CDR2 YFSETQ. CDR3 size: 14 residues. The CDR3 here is CASSAGESTDTQYF. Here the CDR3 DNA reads TGCGCCAGCAGCGCGGGAGAGAGCACAGATACGCAGTATTTT.

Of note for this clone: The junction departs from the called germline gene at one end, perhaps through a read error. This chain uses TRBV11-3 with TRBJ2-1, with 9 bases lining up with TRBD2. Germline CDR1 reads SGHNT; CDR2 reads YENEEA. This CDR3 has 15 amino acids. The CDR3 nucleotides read TGTGCCGGCAGCCGTAGCGGGGGAGGTTACAATGAGCAGTTCTTC. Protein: CAGSRSGGGYNEQFF.

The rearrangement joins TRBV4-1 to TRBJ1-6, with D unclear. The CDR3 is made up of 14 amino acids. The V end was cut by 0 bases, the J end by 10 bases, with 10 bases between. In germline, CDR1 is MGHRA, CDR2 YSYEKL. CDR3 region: CASSQDWGESPLHF. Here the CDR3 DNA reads TGCGCCAGCAGCCAAGATTGGGGAGAATCACCCCTCCACTTT.